The next 30 T cell receptor beta chains were all read from a single sample in a study of beta chain features in type 1 diabetes. Which antigens these TCRs recognize remains unknown. Regarding the study as a whole: Shorter TCRB CDR3s, moderately but significantly so, were found in Type 1 diabetes patients in all four CD4+ subsets.

Reverse transcribing all isolated RNA meant expressed TCRB transcripts were sequenced. Sequencing was performed with immunoSEQ multiplex PCR; in TCRdb, only in-frame clones are kept and a portion is missing. The data show more than 250,000 clones, with approximately 16% seen just once and more than 0.015% held by the top ten. Source material: naive CD4+ T cells from blood. These receptors originate from a man younger than 35 with type 1 diabetes.

A few counts support this clone. V and J are TRBV5-1 and TRBJ1-2; TRBD1 matches 9 bases. CDR1 is SGHRS and CDR2 is YFSETQ in the germline V gene. The CDR3 covers 13 residues. Trimming removed 2 bases from V and 6 bases from J; junction bases left unmatched: 2. CDR3 nucleotides: TGCGCCAGCAGCTTACAGGGGGCGCATGGCTACACCTTC. Translated, it gives CASSLQGAHGYTF.

This chain joins TRBV5-1 and TRBJ2-3, with 8 bases fitting TRBD2. CDR3 size: 17 residues. From germline, CDR1 is SGHRS and CDR2 YFSETQ. With 5 bases clipped from V and 3 bases from J, the junction kept 14 bases outside the gene matches. The CDR3 DNA follows: TGCGCCAGCAGTTACAGCCCGGGACTAGGGGTGACAGATACGCAGTATTTT. Residues: CASSYSPGLGVTDTQYF.

This clone appeared a few times. V gene TRBV2 combines with J gene TRBJ2-1; TRBD2 aligns across 14 bases. CDR3 size: 14 residues. V lost 4 bases, J lost 9 bases, and 2 bases stayed unmatched. Looked up from germline, CDR1 is SNHLY and CDR2 is FYNNEI. The CDR3 DNA reads as TGTGCCAGCAGTGGGGGACTAGCGGGAGCTGAGCAGTTCTTC. This sequence encodes CASSGGLAGAEQFF.

This clone was seen a handful of times. The chain has TRBV29-1 and TRBJ2-1, with TRBD2 matching over 13 bases. Losses at the gene ends were 7 bases for V and 7 bases for J; bases not matched to a gene: 10. CDR1 is SQVTM, CDR2 ANQGSEA, per germline. The CDR3 covers 15 residues. The CDR3 region is CSARLAGGSWNEQFF. CDR3 in DNA: TGCAGCGCGAGACTAGCGGGAGGAAGTTGGAATGAGCAGTTCTTC.

V gene TRBV7-2 combines with J gene TRBJ2-1; TRBD2 agrees at 11 bases. CDR3 length: 17 residues. Losses at the gene ends were 3 bases for V and 4 bases for J; bases not matched to a gene: 8. Germline assignment: CDR1 SGHTA and CDR2 FQGNSA. In nucleotides, the CDR3 is TGTGCCAGCAGCTTTAAGCCCGGGACTAGCGGTTACAATGAGCAGTTCTTC. The encoded protein is CASSFKPGTSGYNEQFF.

The chain combines TRBV7-9 with TRBJ2-3, with unresolved D. The V gene's germline CDR1 is SEHNR and CDR2 FQNEAQ (reference sequence). There are 13 residues in the CDR3. V lost 3 bases to trimming and J lost 4 bases, with 8 bases between them. CDR3 region: CASSLSIPDTQYF. DNA of the CDR3: TGTGCCAGCAGCTTGAGTATCCCAGATACGCAGTATTTT.

This clone was counted a single time. The genes are TRBV28 and TRBJ2-5; 8 bases align to TRBD2. J lost 0 bases, V lost 10 bases, and 4 bases had no gene match. The CDR3 is 13 amino acids. Germline values: CDR1 MDHEN, CDR2 SYDVKM. CDR3 sequence (DNA): TGTGCCACCGGGGGGGACAACCAAGAGACCCAGTACTTC. This sequence encodes CATGGDNQETQYF.

CDR3 DNA: TGTGCCAGCAGTGAAAACGGATACCGGGTGTTCTTC. It is translated as CASSENGYRVFF. This chain connects TRBV6-1 to TRBJ2-1; D remains ambiguous. V lost 2 bases to trimming and J lost 15 bases, with 14 bases between them. The CDR3 is 12 residues long. Germline CDR1 reads MNHNS; CDR2 reads SASEGT.

This clone occurred a few times. This rearrangement joins TRBV29-1 to TRBJ2-7, with 10 bases fitting TRBD1. The V and J ends lost 2 bases and 1 base, in that order; junction bases with no gene match: 8. This CDR3 comprises 16 residues. Germline assignment: CDR1 SQVTM and CDR2 ANQGSEA. DNA of the CDR3: TGCAGCGTTGAAATTCCCGGACAGGGGGGGTCCTACGAGCAGTACTTC. Amino acids: CSVEIPGQGGSYEQYF.

The rearrangement joins TRBV10-3 to TRBJ2-1; 7 bases fit TRBD1. Trimming took 5 bases from V and 6 from J; bases not matched to a gene: 13. This CDR3 comprises 16 residues. Germline values: CDR1 ENHRY, CDR2 SYGVKD. The CDR3, as DNA: TGTGCCATCAGTAAAAGGGACAGTGGCATGGGCAATGAGCAGTTCTTC. Amino acids: CAISKRDSGMGNEQFF.

This chain joins TRBV11-2 and TRBJ1-3; a weak D match, TRBD1 (5 bases). Looked up from germline, CDR1 is SGHAT and CDR2 is FQNNGV. The CDR3 runs 17 residues. The germline V and J ends were trimmed by 1 base and 11 bases, with 24 bases remaining between them. The CDR3 spells CASSLVRTGQGGSAIYF. CDR3 nucleotide sequence: TGTGCCAGCAGCTTAGTTCGGACCGGGCAGGGCGGTTCGGCCATATATTTT.

This clone has more than one count but fewer than ten. This rearrangement joins TRBV19 to TRBJ2-2; 10 bases align to TRBD1. V dropped 4 bases and J dropped 5; count of bases not matched to a gene: 4. The germline gives CDR1 LNHDA, CDR2 SQIVND (reference sequence). The CDR3 is 15 amino acids. This CDR3 reads CASSKRQGATGELFF. The CDR3 DNA reads as TGTGCCAGTAGTAAAAGACAGGGGGCAACCGGGGAGCTGTTTTTT.

This sequence joins TRBV6-5 and TRBJ2-7, with 10 bases fitting TRBD1. Germline CDR1 MNHEY, CDR2 SVGAGI. With 3 bases clipped from V and 5 bases from J, the junction kept 7 bases outside the gene matches. CDR3 length equals 15 residues. DNA for the CDR3: TGTGCCAGCAGTTATTCCGCCGGGACAGGGGACGAGCAGTACTTC. It encodes CASSYSAGTGDEQYF.

In this sample, this clone turned up a few times. The J gene is TRBJ1-2, the V gene TRBV29-1; 8 bases are a match to TRBD1. This CDR3 has 13 residues. V lost 7 bases, J lost 4 bases, and 8 bases stayed unmatched. The germline CDR1 and CDR2 sequences are SQVTM and ANQGSEA. CDR3 bases: TGCAGCGCCGCGGGACAGGAGGGCTATGGCTACACCTTC. It is translated as CSAAGQEGYGYTF. Full variable domain (remainder filled in from reference TRBV29-1 and TRBJ1-2): SAVISQKPSRDICQRGTSLTIQCQVDSQVTMMFWYRQQPGQSLTLIATANQGSEATYESGFVIDKFPISRPNLTFSTLTVSNMSPEDSSIYLCSAAGQEGYGYTFGSGTRLTVV.

This clone was seen a handful of times. The chain links TRBV25-1 to TRBJ2-3, with TRBD2 as a possible D gene (5 bases). Germline CDR1 is MGHDK and CDR2 is SYGVNS. The V end lost 4 bases, the J end lost 1 base, and 9 bases lay between the germline ends. This CDR3 spans 14 amino acids. This CDR3 reads CASSVLGGTDTQYF. CDR3 nucleotides: TGTGCCAGCAGTGTCCTCGGGGGCACAGATACGCAGTATTTT.

V is TRBV10-2 and J is TRBJ2-3, with D unresolved. CDR1 WSHSY and CDR2 SAAADI come from the germline V gene. Trimming stripped 4 bases from V and 4 bases from J, with 15 bases between. The CDR3 loop spans 15 amino acids. The CDR3 region is CASSVSPVLADTQYF. As DNA, the CDR3 is TGCGCCAGCAGTGTGTCTCCGGTGCTAGCAGATACGCAGTATTTT.

This clone was detected only a few times. V gene TRBV28 combines with J gene TRBJ2-3, with a tentative D call TRBD1 (5 bases). V was pared by 4 bases and J by 6 bases, with 14 bases between. The CDR3 runs to 14 residues. Per germline, CDR1 MDHEN and CDR2 SYDVKM. Written as DNA, the CDR3 is TGTGCCAGCAGTTCACAGGTGCCTCGGGATACGCAGTATTTT. Translated, it gives CASSSQVPRDTQYF.

The CDR3 reads CASSVDRGETQYF. The CDR3 DNA reads TGTGCCAGCAGTGTGGACAGAGGAGAGACCCAGTACTTC. The chain links TRBV2 to TRBJ2-5; tentatively, D is TRBD1 (6 bases). CDR3 size: 13 residues. CDR1 is SNHLY, CDR2 FYNNEI, per germline. V was shortened by 4 bases and J by 4 bases, with 10 bases between the two germline ends.

This clone was seen only a few times. The chain recombines TRBV5-1 with TRBJ2-3, with 11 bases fitting TRBD2. Germline loops: CDR1 SGHRS, CDR2 YFSETQ. V shed 2 bases and J 2 bases; nucleotides not matched to a gene: 4. This CDR3 contains 16 residues. The CDR3 DNA reads TGCGCCAGCAGCTTACTAGCGGGGGACCACACAGATACGCAGTATTTT. Protein sequence: CASSLLAGDHTDTQYF.

V and J are TRBV28 and TRBJ1-2; maybe TRBD1 (6 bases). The CDR3 has 15 amino acids. Trimming took 5 bases from V and 3 from J, leaving 16 bases between them. CDR1 MDHEN and CDR2 SYDVKM come from the germline V gene. The DNA for the CDR3 is TGTGCCAGCAGTCGCAGGGGAGGGACCTACTATGGCTACACCTTC. Translating it yields CASSRRGGTYYGYTF.

V is TRBV28 and J is TRBJ2-7; a possible D gene is TRBD1 (6 bases). This CDR3 region has 14 residues. Germline V gives CDR1 MDHEN, CDR2 SYDVKM. V was trimmed by 8 bases and J by 6 bases, leaving 20 bases between them. The CDR3 reads CASRVGGRAAEQYF. CDR3 DNA sequence: TGTGCCAGCCGTGTTGGGGGCAGGGCGGCCGAGCAGTACTTC. The full variable domain, in which reference TRBV28 and TRBJ2-7 provide the parts outside the CDR3, is DVKVTQSSRYLVKRTGEKVFLECVQDMDHENMFWYRQDPGLGLRLIYFSYDVKMKEKGDIPEGYSVSREKKERFSLILESASTNQTSMYLCASRVGGRAAEQYFGPGTRLTVT.

This chain uses TRBV2 with TRBJ1-3; D not certain. V lost 6 bases and J 0 bases, leaving 3 bases between the germline ends. The CDR3 is 12 residues long. Germline V lookup: CDR1 SNHLY, CDR2 FYNNEI. This chain's CDR3 is CASRYSGNTIYF. The CDR3 DNA reads as TGTGCCAGCAGATACTCTGGAAACACCATATATTTT. Supplemented by reference TRBV2 and TRBJ1-3, the full variable domain reads EPEVTQTPSHQVTQMGQEVILRCVPISNHLYFYWYRQILGQKVEFLVSFYNNEISEKSEIFDDQFSVERPDGSNFTLKIRSTKLEDSAMYFCASRYSGNTIYFGEGSWLTVV.

This clone was counted a few times. The rearrangement uses TRBV13 and TRBJ2-2, with TRBD1 identical over 7 bases. This CDR3 comprises 13 residues. The germline V gene encodes CDR1 PRHDT and CDR2 FYEKMQ (reference sequence). V was clipped by 6 bases and J by 7 bases; unmatched bases: 5. In DNA, the CDR3 is TGTGCCAGCAGGCCGGGACAGAACGGGGAGCTGTTTTTT. This sequence encodes CASRPGQNGELFF.

The rearrangement uses TRBV5-1 and TRBJ2-4; 12 positions agree with TRBD1. Germline lookup yields CDR1 SGHRS and CDR2 YFSETQ. The CDR3 sequence is 16 residues long. The V gene end was trimmed by 4 bases and the J gene end by 7 bases; junction bases not matched to a gene: 9. The CDR3 loop is CASSRGQGAWRNIQYF. CDR3 DNA sequence: TGCGCCAGCAGCCGGGGACAGGGGGCGTGGAGGAACATTCAGTACTTC. Together with reference TRBV5-1 and TRBJ2-4, the CDR3 gives the full variable domain: KAGVTQTPRYLIKTRGQQVTLSCSPISGHRSVSWYQQTPGQGLQFLFEYFSETQRNKGNFPGRFSGRQFSNSRSEMNVSTLELGDSALYLCASSRGQGAWRNIQYFGAGTRLSVL.

The chain is built from TRBV28 and TRBJ2-1, with a weak D call TRBD2 (6 bases). This CDR3 has 15 residues. The germline V and J ends were trimmed by 8 bases and 6 bases, with 20 bases remaining between them. CDR1 and CDR2 from the germline V gene are MDHEN and SYDVKM. CDR3 sequence: CASRITGVSSNEQFF. The CDR3 coding sequence is TGTGCCAGCCGCATTACGGGGGTTTCGAGCAATGAGCAGTTCTTC.

In DNA form, the CDR3 reads TGTGCCAGCAGCCAAGCTATGCAAGAGACCCAGTACTTC. It is translated as CASSQAMQETQYF. The J gene is TRBJ2-5, the V gene TRBV4-2; D uncertain. Trimming removed 1 base at V and 2 bases at J, with 5 bases between. The CDR3 covers 13 residues. Germline V gene lookup returns CDR1 LGHNA and CDR2 YNFKEQ.

The chain joins TRBV6-5 to TRBJ2-7; 8 bases are a match to TRBD1. The CDR3 spans 14 residues. Germline V gene sequence: CDR1 MNHEY, CDR2 SVGAGI. The V and J ends lost 0 bases and 5 bases, in that order; junction bases with no gene match: 3. CDR3 DNA: TGTGCCAGCAGTTACTCCCAGGGGGCTCACGAGCAGTACTTC. Encoded protein: CASSYSQGAHEQYF.

The chain uses TRBV30 and TRBJ1-4, with D hard to call. Trimming took 3 bases from V and 14 from J, leaving 16 bases between them. The CDR3 runs to 12 residues. CDR1 is GTSNPN, CDR2 SVGIG, per germline (reference sequence). DNA of the CDR3: TGTGCCTGGAGCGCCTCGGGTGTCGGGCTGTTTTTT. It specifies CAWSASGVGLFF.

The V and J genes are TRBV4-3 and TRBJ2-3; TRBD2 is a possible D gene (6 bases). V was pared by 6 bases and J by 3 bases, with 13 bases between. CDR1 is LGHNA and CDR2 is YSLEER in the germline V gene. This CDR3 has 14 amino acids. The CDR3 spells CASSRGLGTDTQYF. The CDR3 bases are TGCGCCAGCAGTCGGGGACTCGGGACAGATACGCAGTATTTT.

The chain couples TRBV5-4 to TRBJ1-2; D ambiguous. The CDR3 has 16 amino acids. V lost 3 bases, J lost 0 bases, and 15 bases lay in between. CDR1 and CDR2 (germline): SGHNT, YYREEE (reference sequence). The CDR3 reads CASSSGGGSPNYGYTF. As DNA, the CDR3 is TGTGCCAGCAGCTCTGGTGGAGGCAGTCCTAACTATGGCTACACCTTC.